The rows below give T cell receptor beta chains drawn from one sample of a study of cytomegalovirus exposure and HLA in healthy donors. Repertoires were generated with immunoSEQ multiplex PCR, while TCRdb's copy carries only in-frame clones and drops some. The sample lists approximately 160,000 clones; around 78% were seen once. Sequencing used PBMCs. The receptors come from a woman in her forties in good health and CMV-seronegative. The CDR3 runs from the conserved cysteine through the conserved F or W.

J	V	CDR3
TRBJ1-2	TRBV28	CASRDTGASARYGYTF
TRBJ1-1	TRBV30	CAWSGRGTEAFF
TRBJ1-4	TRBV6-5	CASSLQGGTNEKLFF
TRBJ2-5	TRBV5-1	CASSLGLLGGETQYF
TRBJ2-3	TRBV10-3	CAISGTGSGDTQYF
TRBJ2-3	TRBV11-3	CASSSSSGLTDTQYF
TRBJ2-3	TRBV11-3	CASSPGTKKTDTQYF
TRBJ2-5	TRBV5-1	CASSLAGVMETQYF
TRBJ2-5	TRBV7-8	CASSPYSGSVQETQYF
TRBJ2-1	TRBV2	CASSEELAGGRNEQFF
TRBJ2-1	TRBV29-1	CSVEATGLAGIYNEQFF
TRBJ2-7	TRBV2	CASTGDRGRWEQYF
TRBJ1-5	TRBV19	CASRDRGAQPQHF
TRBJ2-7	TRBV28	CASSQLAPSYEQYF
TRBJ2-7	TRBV2	CASSDEGSSYEQYF
TRBJ1-2	TRBV4-1	CDSSQEEGANYGYTF
TRBJ2-5	TRBV9	CASSVARGQETQYF
TRBJ2-3	TRBV11-2	CASSSPLAGGPGDTQYF
TRBJ2-5	TRBV29-1	CSVRPLGRGQETQYF
TRBJ1-2	TRBV5-4	CASSPSLGGDGYTF
TRBJ1-1	TRBV5-1	CASSLGRNTEAFF
TRBJ2-1	TRBV27	CASSFSRTSGYNEQFF
TRBJ1-1	TRBV6-1	CASIPGQGWTEAFF
TRBJ1-4	TRBV10-3	CAIRGQGVEKLFF
TRBJ1-2	TRBV6-5	CASSYGAGYLHYGYTF
TRBJ2-1	TRBV5-1	CASSPTGNSYNEQFF
TRBJ2-1	TRBV2	CASSAGGVYNEQFF
TRBJ2-3	TRBV5-1	CASQTASGGADTQYF
TRBJ2-7	TRBV9	CASSVGASGTYEQYF
TRBJ1-1	TRBV30	CAWSDGWASEAFF
TRBJ1-1	TRBV25-1	CASRKDGKNTEAFF